This record covers a single T cell receptor beta chain. This sample stems from a study of blood T cell repertoires in COVID-19. The overall study: The United States, Italy and Spain provided the acute and convalescent COVID-19 samples. T cells, B-cell-depleted T cells, or PBMCs supplied cDNA or gDNA.

CDR1 and CDR2 (germline): SGHDT, YYEEEE. This CDR3 is built from 13 residues. Trimming shortened V by 0 bases and J by 1 base, and 4 bases separated the two germline ends. Sequencing was performed with immunoSEQ multiplex PCR; in TCRdb, only in-frame clones are kept and a portion is missing. The sample carries about 270,000 clones, 80% to 90% recorded once. The chain links TRBV5-6 to TRBJ2-5; D is ambiguous. Sequenced input: peripheral blood. The sequence derives from a woman in her fifties or sixties who had recovered from COVID-19. The CDR3 region is CASSLGSQETQYF. DNA for the CDR3: TGTGCCAGCAGCTTGGGCAGCCAAGAGACCCAGTACTTC.